The entry below gives a single TCR beta chain sequence along with its context. Expressed TCRB transcripts were sequenced, since all the RNA that had been isolated was reverse transcribed. The table came from immunoSEQ multiplex PCR; TCRdb's copy has only in-frame clones and leaves some out. The repertoire holds 150,000 to 190,000 clones, with around 8% as singletons. The CDR3 has 16 residues. CDR1 is SGHRS and CDR2 is YFSETQ in the germline V gene. Trimming removed 2 bases from V and 3 bases from J; junction bases left unmatched: 6. This sample was included in a study of beta chain features in type 1 diabetes.

The chain uses TRBV5-1 and TRBJ2-1, with 9 nucleotides matching TRBD2. Sequenced: central memory CD4+ T cells from blood. This TCR was recovered from a man aged 18 to 29 in good health. CDR3 nucleotides: TGCGCCAGCAGCTTCCAGAGCGGGGGGCTCTACAATGAGCAGTTCTTC. This sequence encodes CASSFQSGGLYNEQFF.